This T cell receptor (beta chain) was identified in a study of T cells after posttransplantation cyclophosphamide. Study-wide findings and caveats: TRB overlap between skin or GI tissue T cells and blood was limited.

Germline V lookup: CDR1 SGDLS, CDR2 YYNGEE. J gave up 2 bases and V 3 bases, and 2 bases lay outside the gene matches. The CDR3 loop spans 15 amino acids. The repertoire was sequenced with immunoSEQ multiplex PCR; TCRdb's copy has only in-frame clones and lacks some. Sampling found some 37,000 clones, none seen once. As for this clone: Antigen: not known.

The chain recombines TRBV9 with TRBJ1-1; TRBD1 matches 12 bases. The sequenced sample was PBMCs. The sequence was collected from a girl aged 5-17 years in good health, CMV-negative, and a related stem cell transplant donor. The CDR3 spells CASSGGTGGNTEAFF. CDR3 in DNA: TGTGCCAGCAGCGGCGGGACAGGGGGCAACACTGAAGCTTTCTTT. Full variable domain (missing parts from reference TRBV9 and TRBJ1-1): DSGVTQTPKHLITATGQRVTLRCSPRSGDLSVYWYQQSLDQGLQFLIQYYNGEERAKGNILERFSAQQFPDLHSELNLSSLELGDSALYFCASSGGTGGNTEAFFGQGTRLTVV.